Listed below are T cell receptor beta chains from one sample, sequenced in a study of shared clonotypes between healthy human individuals. The data were produced by immunoSEQ multiplex PCR, yet TCRdb's version contains in-frame clones alone and is incomplete. The data hold some 500,000 clones, with about 96% observed a single time. The sample taken for sequencing was naive CD4+ T cells sorted from blood. The receptors here all came from a woman aged 25 to 45 in good health. Both conserved end residues are part of each CDR3. D genes are given only for firm matches. Some rows have no size entry. The others give once, few or many, or a class for an expanded clone.

CDR3 protein	CDR3 DNA	V gene	J gene	CDR3 length	D gene	clone size
CATSRGAFAYSYNEQFF	TGTGCCACCAGCAGAGGAGCGTTCGCGTACTCCTACAATGAGCAGTTCTTC	TRBV15	TRBJ2-1	17	-	-
CASSYGVGDTQYF	TGTGCCAGCAGTTACGGGGTAGGCGATACGCAGTATTTT	TRBV6-5	TRBJ2-3	13	-	-
CALILAGSTDTQYF	TGTGCCTTGATACTAGCGGGCAGCACAGATACGCAGTATTTT	TRBV30	TRBJ2-3	14	TRBD2	-
CASSLGGSNQPQHF	TGCGCCAGCAGCTTGGGAGGTAGCAATCAGCCCCAGCATTTT	TRBV5-1	TRBJ1-5	14	-	-
CASSHYLRGLDLQETQYF	TGCGCCAGCAGCCACTACCTAAGGGGACTAGACCTACAAGAGACCCAGTACTTC	TRBV4-1	TRBJ2-5	18	TRBD2	-
CARVLGGGLVVTEAFF	TGTGCCAGGGTGTTGGGAGGGGGCTTAGTAGTTACTGAAGCTTTCTTT	TRBV19	TRBJ1-1	16	TRBD1	-
CASSAAGTSGSVYEQYF	TGTGCCAGTAGCGCCGCCGGGACTAGCGGGAGCGTCTACGAGCAGTACTTC	TRBV19	TRBJ2-7	17	TRBD2	once
CAISESLGSGSHPYEQYF	TGTGCCATCAGTGAGTCGCTTGGAAGCGGGTCCCACCCCTACGAGCAGTACTTC	TRBV10-3	TRBJ2-7	18	-	-
CASSLNRATNEKLFF	TGTGCCAGCAGCTTAAACAGAGCAACTAATGAAAAACTGTTTTTT	TRBV7-8	TRBJ1-4	15	-	once
CASRPLGTGKFGYTF	TGTGCCAGCAGACCTCTAGGGACGGGAAAGTTTGGCTACACCTTC	TRBV27	TRBJ1-2	15	-	-
CASSVSGLAYEQYF	TGTGCCAGCAGCGTTTCGGGCCTGGCCTACGAGCAGTACTTC	TRBV13	TRBJ2-7	14	-	once
CASSLEAAGRGGTEAFF	TGCGCCAGCAGCTTGGAGGCGGCGGGTAGGGGGGGAACTGAAGCTTTCTTT	TRBV5-1	TRBJ1-1	17	-	-
CASSPHEDQPQHF	TGTGCCAGCAGTCCTCATGAAGATCAGCCCCAGCATTTT	TRBV28	TRBJ1-5	13	-	once
CASSSAEWETQYF	TGTGCCAGCAGCTCAGCCGAGTGGGAGACCCAGTACTTC	TRBV5-6	TRBJ2-5	13	-	-
CASSFIGTEETQYF	TGTGCCAGCAGTTTTATCGGGACAGAAGAGACCCAGTACTTC	TRBV27	TRBJ2-5	14	TRBD1	-
CASSLLTTRDTQYF	TGTGCCAGCAGCTTACTAACAACTCGAGATACGCAGTATTTT	TRBV7-7	TRBJ2-3	14	-	-
CASSRLLAGSQETQYF	TGTGCCAGCAGTAGGCTCCTAGCGGGCTCTCAAGAGACCCAGTACTTC	TRBV28	TRBJ2-5	16	TRBD2	-
CASSLYQGAYGYTF	TGTGCCAGCAGCTTGTACCAGGGGGCCTACGGCTACACCTTC	TRBV5-4	TRBJ1-2	14	TRBD1	-
CASSWGQGEETQYF	TGCGCCAGCAGCTGGGGACAGGGGGAAGAGACCCAGTACTTC	TRBV5-1	TRBJ2-5	14	TRBD1	once
CASSTTGANEQFF	TGTGCCAGCTCAACAACCGGCGCCAATGAGCAGTTCTTC	TRBV18	TRBJ2-1	13	-	-
CASEGTSGIFEQYF	TGTGCCAGCGAAGGGACTAGCGGGATTTTCGAGCAGTACTTC	TRBV28	TRBJ2-7	14	TRBD2	-
CASSARLVRNEQFF	TGTGCCAGCAGTGCCCGGCTAGTGCGCAATGAGCAGTTCTTC	TRBV6-5	TRBJ2-1	14	-	-
CASSGDSYGYTF	TGTGCCAGCAGCGGGGACAGCTATGGCTACACCTTC	TRBV6-1	TRBJ1-2	12	TRBD1	-
CASSTDIASTDTQYF	TGTGCCAGCAGTACGGACATCGCTAGCACAGATACGCAGTATTTT	TRBV7-6	TRBJ2-3	15	-	-
CASSLGLRTDTIYF	TGTGCCAGCAGCTTAGGGCTACGGACGGACACCATATATTTT	TRBV11-2	TRBJ1-3	14	-	-